Listed below are T cell receptor beta chains from one sample, sequenced in a study of OX40 agonist ivuxolimab in advanced cancers. Using immunoSEQ multiplex PCR, the repertoire was profiled, and TCRdb retains in-frame clones only, with some absent. The sample includes about 79,000 clones, roughly 92% seen only once; the top ten take about 11%. The starting material was CD4+ or CD8+ T cells sorted from blood, obtained in a trial of the OX40 agonist ivuxolimab. The receptor source for this set is an adult with an advanced solid tumor such as melanoma, head and neck, liver or kidney cancer. Both conserved end residues are part of each CDR3. A D gene is named only where the DNA matches it firmly. Size is omitted from some rows. Given values are once, few, many or a class for expanded clones.

abundance	v_gene	j_gene	d_gene	CDR3nt	CDR3aa
NA	TRBV5-1	TRBJ2-5	NA	TGCGCCAGCAGCTTGGACGGGAACCAAGAGACCCAGTACTTC	CASSLDGNQETQYF
NA	TRBV13	TRBJ2-7	TRBD2	TGTGCCAGCAGCACGAGTAGCGGGTCAGAGCAGTACTTC	CASSTSSGSEQYF
NA	TRBV7-6	TRBJ1-1	TRBD1	TGTGCCAGCAGCTTAGCGGTAGCGGGACAGGGGGCGTCTGAAGCTTTCTTT	CASSLAVAGQGASEAFF
NA	TRBV7-8	TRBJ2-3	NA	TGTGCCAGCAGCTTGACAGATACGCAGTATTTT	CASSLTDTQYF
NA	TRBV27	TRBJ2-7	TRBD1	TGTGCCAGCAGTTTAGACAGGGACCACGAGCAGTACTTC	CASSLDRDHEQYF
NA	TRBV7-2	TRBJ1-1	NA	TGTGCCAGCAGCTTCGGGACATGGGAAGCTTTCTTT	CASSFGTWEAFF
NA	TRBV9	TRBJ1-1	NA	TGTGCCAGCAGCGGAGGTACCGGGGCTGTGAACACTGAAGCTTTCTTT	CASSGGTGAVNTEAFF
NA	TRBV5-1	TRBJ1-1	TRBD1	TGCGCCAGCAGTTCAGGGGGCGCGGGCACTGAAGCTTTCTTT	CASSSGGAGTEAFF
NA	TRBV5-1	TRBJ1-1	NA	TGCGCCAGCAGCTTGTGGGATCTGAACACTGAAGCTTTCTTT	CASSLWDLNTEAFF
once	TRBV19	TRBJ2-2	NA	TGTGCCAGTAGCCCCTTGGCCGCGAACACCGGGGAGCTGTTTTTT	CASSPLAANTGELFF
NA	TRBV10-3	TRBJ1-4	TRBD1	TGTGCCATCAGTGATCGGGCAGGGGGCGCGACTAATGAAAAACTGTTTTTT	CAISDRAGGATNEKLFF
NA	TRBV9	TRBJ2-3	TRBD2	TGTGCCAGCAGCGTTCTTCTAGCGGGGGGGCCGAATACGCAGTATTTT	CASSVLLAGGPNTQYF
NA	TRBV4-1	TRBJ2-7	TRBD1	TGCGCCAGCAGCGGCTCGGGACAGAGCTACGAGCAGTACTTC	CASSGSGQSYEQYF
NA	TRBV9	TRBJ1-1	NA	TGTGCCAGCAGCGTAGGGGACACTGAAGCTTTCTTT	CASSVGDTEAFF
NA	TRBV2	TRBJ1-1	NA	TGTGCCAGCAGGATGGGGGGGACTGAAGCTTTCTTT	CASRMGGTEAFF
NA	TRBV13	TRBJ2-7	TRBD2	TGTGCCAGCAGCCCGGGACTAGCGGGGGGAAACTACGAGCAGTACTTC	CASSPGLAGGNYEQYF
NA	TRBV19	TRBJ1-1	NA	TGTGCCAGTAGGCCGGCCCCGGGGGGAAACACTGAAGCTTTCTTT	CASRPAPGGNTEAFF
once	TRBV7-8	TRBJ1-3	NA	TGTGCCAGCAGCCCTCGCCGACAGTTCTCTGGAAACACCATATATTTT	CASSPRRQFSGNTIYF
few	TRBV6-5	TRBJ2-7	NA	TGTGCCAGCAGTCGGACAGAATCCTACGAGCAGTACTTC	CASSRTESYEQYF
NA	TRBV9	TRBJ2-3	TRBD1	TGTGCCAGCAGCCCTGGACAGGGAGGAGATACGCAGTATTTT	CASSPGQGGDTQYF
NA	TRBV5-1	TRBJ1-4	NA	TGCGCCAGCAGCCCCCCCCTCACAGGGAAAGATGAAAAACTGTTTTTT	CASSPPLTGKDEKLFF
NA	TRBV7-9	TRBJ1-2	TRBD1	TGTGCCAGCAGGGTCGGACAGGGCAACCCCGGGGGCTATGGCTACACCTTC	CASRVGQGNPGGYGYTF
few	TRBV19	TRBJ2-2	NA	TGTGCCAGTAGTATGACCCAGGGAAGCACCGGGGAGCTGTTTTTT	CASSMTQGSTGELFF
NA	TRBV9	TRBJ2-1	NA	TGTGCCAGCAGGGCGGGGTCCTACAATGAGCAGTTCTTC	CASRAGSYNEQFF
NA	TRBV18	TRBJ2-2	TRBD2	TGTGCCAGCTCACCACCCGAGCCGGGGGGGTACTGGAACACCGGGGAGCTGTTTTTT	CASSPPEPGGYWNTGELFF
NA	TRBV5-1	TRBJ2-3	NA	TGCGCCAGCAGCTTGAGACACCCTAGCACAGATACGCAGTATTTT	CASSLRHPSTDTQYF
NA	TRBV4-3	TRBJ2-3	NA	TGCGCCAGCAGCCAAGATGGGAGTCAGAGGGATACGCAGTATTTT	CASSQDGSQRDTQYF
NA	TRBV6-5	TRBJ1-2	TRBD1	TGTGCCAGCAGTTACTCGATCGGACAGGGAGCCTATGGCTACACCTTC	CASSYSIGQGAYGYTF
NA	TRBV15	TRBJ2-7	NA	TGTGCCACCAGCAGAGACGGGGGGCCCGCCTACGAGCAGTACTTC	CATSRDGGPAYEQYF
NA	TRBV27	TRBJ2-2	NA	TGTGCCAGCAGCTTGATAACCTTTGGGGACACCGGGGAGCTGTTTTTT	CASSLITFGDTGELFF
once	TRBV15	TRBJ2-3	TRBD2	TGTGCCACCTCTGGCGGGGGAACAGATACGCAGTATTTT	CATSGGGTDTQYF
NA	TRBV9	TRBJ2-3	NA	TGTGCCAGCAGCGTTTATGGGGGCCCCAATTCGGGGGATACGCAGTATTTT	CASSVYGGPNSGDTQYF
NA	TRBV11-2	TRBJ1-5	NA	TGTGCCAGCAGCCCCCAGCCAGTCAATCAGCCCCAGCATTTT	CASSPQPVNQPQHF
NA	TRBV18	TRBJ2-6	NA	TGTGCCAGCTCACCACCCAACTACCCAGTAGTGGGGGCCAACGTCCTGACTTTC	CASSPPNYPVVGANVLTF
once	TRBV9	TRBJ2-7	NA	TGTGCCAGCAGCGCAAACCACTACGAGCAGTACTTC	CASSANHYEQYF
NA	TRBV9	TRBJ2-1	NA	TGTGCCAGCAGCCGCGGCTCCTACAATGAGCAGTTCTTC	CASSRGSYNEQFF
NA	TRBV7-9	TRBJ2-3	TRBD1	TGTGCCAGCAGCGCAAGGGACAGGGACAGCACAGATACGCAGTATTTT	CASSARDRDSTDTQYF
NA	TRBV6-5	TRBJ2-1	TRBD2	TGTGCCAGCAGCCCTTCTAGCGGGGGAAGATATGAGCAGTTCTTC	CASSPSSGGRYEQFF
NA	TRBV14	TRBJ1-2	NA	TGTGCCAGCAGCCGTGTCGACACTGCTTATGGCTACACCTTC	CASSRVDTAYGYTF
NA	TRBV5-1	TRBJ2-1	NA	TGCGCCAGCAGCTCGGACTATGAGACGAGCTCCTACAATGAGCAGTTCTTC	CASSSDYETSSYNEQFF
NA	TRBV27	TRBJ2-1	TRBD2	TGTGCCAGCAGTTCAGGGACTAGCGGGGGTTACAATGAGCAGTTCTTC	CASSSGTSGGYNEQFF
NA	TRBV27	TRBJ2-5	NA	TGTGCCAGCAGTTTATTGCCAGGACCGGGGGCCCAGTACTTC	CASSLLPGPGAQYF
NA	TRBV5-6	TRBJ1-5	TRBD1	TGTGCCAGCAGCACCCGACAGGGGATGTATAGCAATCAGCCCCAGCATTTT	CASSTRQGMYSNQPQHF
NA	TRBV4-3	TRBJ2-1	NA	TGCGCCAGCAGCCAAGAGGGCGCCCTACTGGGTTCCTACAATGAGCAGTTCTTC	CASSQEGALLGSYNEQFF
NA	TRBV4-1	TRBJ1-5	NA	TGCGCCAGTGGAGACTTCGACGGGCAGCCCCAGCATTTT	CASGDFDGQPQHF
once	TRBV4-3	TRBJ2-1	NA	TGCGCCAGCAGCCAAGATCCAGGGTTACCCTACAATGAGCAGTTCTTC	CASSQDPGLPYNEQFF
NA	TRBV7-9	TRBJ2-2	NA	TGTGCCAGCAGCTTAATCACCGGGACCGGGGAGCTGTTTTTT	CASSLITGTGELFF
NA	TRBV11-2	TRBJ2-3	NA	TGTGCCAGCAGCTCCGGGACGTATAGCACAGATACGCAGTATTTT	CASSSGTYSTDTQYF
NA	TRBV18	TRBJ2-7	NA	TGTGCCAGCTCACCAGGGCCCCAGGGGGGCAGATACGAGCAGTACTTC	CASSPGPQGGRYEQYF
once	TRBV4-1	TRBJ2-1	TRBD2	TGCGCCAGCAGCCAAGGGGGGGGCTCCTACAATGAGCAGTTCTTC	CASSQGGGSYNEQFF
NA	TRBV9	TRBJ1-2	NA	TGTGCCAGCAGCGTAGCTCATGAGGAGAAAGAGACCTATGGCTACACCTTC	CASSVAHEEKETYGYTF
NA	TRBV7-7	TRBJ2-7	TRBD1	TGTGCCAGCAGCTCAGGGACAGGCAGCTACGAGCAGTACTTC	CASSSGTGSYEQYF
NA	TRBV9	TRBJ1-2	NA	TGTGCCAGCAGCCCTAGCGGGGATCAGTCGGGCTACACCTTC	CASSPSGDQSGYTF
NA	TRBV6-1	TRBJ1-2	NA	TGTGCCAGCAGTGATTTAGGGGATCTCTTGGATGGCTACACCTTC	CASSDLGDLLDGYTF